This TCR beta chain is from a study of shared clonotypes between healthy human individuals. Study summary: The study used three CD4 naive, three CD4 memory, two CD8 naive and one CD8 memory plate per donor. Findings of the study overall: Naive CD4 clonotype sharing across a few donors was 4.5% to 6%.

Negatively enriched CD4+ T cells were divided by CD45RA into naive and memory. The V gene end was trimmed by 6 bases and the J gene end by 5 bases; junction bases not matched to a gene: 15. This CDR3 contains 16 residues. Germline CDR1 and CDR2: SGHNT and YYREEE (reference sequence). At a deep level, the assay was run. The method was immunoSEQ multiplex PCR; TCRdb's version includes in-frame clones alone and lacks a portion of them. The sample has around 700,000 clones; approximately 79% are singletons. For this clone: Its antigen is still unknown.

Material for sequencing was memory CD4+ T cells sorted from blood. Subset specified: CD45RA-negative fraction. The gene calls are TRBV5-4 and TRBJ1-2; the match to TRBD1 covers 8 bases. The sequence was collected from a woman in her twenties or thirties in good health. The CDR3 loop is CASTSGGAGGRYGYTF. CDR3 coding DNA: TGTGCCAGCACCTCCGGGGGGGCAGGGGGCAGGTATGGCTACACCTTC.